The following is a T cell receptor beta chain sequence with its context. V dropped 0 bases and J dropped 5 bases, with 18 bases sitting between them. This CDR3 has 17 residues. Germline V gene data show CDR1 as SGHRS and CDR2 as YFSETQ. The entry originates in a study of blood T cell repertoires in COVID-19. Looking at the study overall: From T cells, B-cell-depleted T cells, or PBMCs came the material, which was cDNA or gDNA.

Original processing methods: Cell counts per sample came from amplifying reference gene primers. The assay was immunoSEQ multiplex PCR, and TCRdb's table has in-frame clones only and misses some. V, J and clone size are taken as reported in that table, and D and trimming were inferred from the DNA itself. The table has around 100,000 clones, roughly 84% seen once. The sample comprised peripheral blood. The clonotype comes from a man between 60 and 75 years old with acute or convalescent COVID-19. The chain links TRBV5-1 to TRBJ2-1, with D possibly being TRBD2 (6 bases). The CDR3 nucleotides are TGCGCCAGCAGCTTGGTCGCAGCTATGGCGGGAAACAATGAGCAGTTCTTC. Its translation: CASSLVAAMAGNNEQFF.